This entry lists 15 T cell receptor beta chains sequenced from one sample in a study of blood T cell repertoires in COVID-19. The method was immunoSEQ multiplex PCR; TCRdb's version includes in-frame clones alone and lacks a portion of them. Counted here are over 200,000 clones, around nine tenths occurring once; the ten biggest clones make up less than 3.5%. Sequenced sample: peripheral blood. These receptors came from a woman aged 60-75 years with acute or convalescent COVID-19.

This clone was seen only once. This chain joins TRBV30 and TRBJ1-5; D remains unclear. V shed 3 bases and J shed 2 bases, with 11 bases lying between them. CDR3 length: 14 amino acids. CDR1 GTSNPN and CDR2 SVGIG come from the germline V gene (reference sequence). The CDR3 DNA reads as TGTGCCTGGAGCCAAGGACTGGGCAATCAGCCCCAGCATTTT. This gives the protein CAWSQGLGNQPQHF.

The rearrangement joins TRBV7-2 to TRBJ2-1, with TRBD2 identical over 10 bases. CDR1 is SGHTA and CDR2 is FQGNSA in the germline V gene. This CDR3 contains 16 residues. The V and J ends lost 6 bases and 10 bases, in that order; junction bases with no gene match: 15. CDR3 protein: CASRRGGLAGVREQFF. The CDR3 DNA reads as TGTGCCAGCAGAAGGGGGGGCCTAGCGGGAGTACGCGAGCAGTTCTTC. Filled out from reference TRBV7-2 and TRBJ2-1, the complete variable domain reads GAGVSQSPSNKVTEKGKDVELRCDPISGHTALYWYRQSLGQGLEFLIYFQGNSAPDKSGLPSDRFSAERTGGSVSTLTIQRTQQEDSAVYLCASRRGGLAGVREQFFGPGTRLTVL.

This sequence joins TRBV4-1 and TRBJ2-5; the match to TRBD2 covers 9 bases. The CDR3 runs to 15 residues. Per the germline V gene, CDR1 is MGHRA and CDR2 is YSYEKL. V lost 1 base, J lost 4 bases, and 4 bases stayed unmatched. CDR3 sequence reads: CASSQGAGGLETQYF. Written as DNA, the CDR3 is TGCGCCAGCAGCCAAGGAGCGGGAGGTCTAGAGACCCAGTACTTC.

The gene calls are TRBV9 and TRBJ2-3; TRBD2 matches 9 bases. The J segment lost 3 bases and the V segment lost 3 bases, leaving 8 bases of the junction unmatched. Per the germline V gene, CDR1 is SGDLS and CDR2 is YYNGEE. The CDR3 totals 16 residues. CDR3 amino acids: CASSAPGLAGTDTQYF. CDR3 coding DNA: TGTGCCAGCAGCGCTCCGGGACTAGCTGGAACAGATACGCAGTATTTT.

V and J are TRBV6-5 and TRBJ1-5; tentative D call: TRBD1 (6 bases). Trimming removed 2 bases from V and 6 bases from J, with 14 bases in between. This CDR3 is built from 15 residues. Per germline, CDR1 MNHEY and CDR2 SVGAGI. This CDR3 is CASSYDSGGRQPQHF. In nucleotides, the CDR3 is TGTGCCAGCAGTTACGATTCGGGGGGCCGTCAGCCCCAGCATTTT.

The chain employs TRBV6-2 or TRBV6-3 and TRBJ2-7, with 8 positions matching TRBD1. Unmatched junction bases numbered 8, after V lost 4 bases and J lost 0 bases. Germline V gene sequence: CDR1 MNHEY, CDR2 SVGEGT. This CDR3 comprises 16 residues. CDR3 protein: CASSSNTGTGSYEQYF. The CDR3 DNA sequence: TGTGCCAGCAGTTCAAACACCGGGACAGGCTCCTACGAGCAGTACTTC.

In this sample, this clone turned up once. V usage is TRBV19 and J usage is TRBJ2-4, with D hard to call. This CDR3 contains 16 residues. Germline V gene lookup returns CDR1 LNHDA and CDR2 SQIVND (reference sequence). V lost 8 bases and J 3 bases, leaving 20 bases between the germline ends. The CDR3 loop reads CASAPGLDPDKNIQYF. As DNA, the CDR3 is TGTGCCAGTGCTCCTGGGCTCGACCCCGACAAAAACATTCAGTACTTC. Full variable domain (outside the CDR3, taken from reference TRBV19 and TRBJ2-4): DGGITQSPKYLFRKEGQNVTLSCEQNLNHDAMYWYRQDPGQGLRLIYYSQIVNDFQKGDIAEGYSVSREKKESFPLTVTSAQKNPTAFYLCASAPGLDPDKNIQYFGAGTRLSVL.

The chain links TRBV3-1 (or the pseudogene TRBV3-2) to TRBJ1-1; D remains unclear. Germline V gives CDR1 LGHDT, CDR2 YNNKEL (reference sequence). CDR3 length: 13 amino acids. Trimming shortened V by 3 bases and J by 1 base, and 6 bases separated the two germline ends. The CDR3 bases are TGTGCCAGCAGCCAGAATAGGAACACTGAAGCTTTCTTT. This codes for CASSQNRNTEAFF.

On this clone itself: The junction departs from germline at one end; a sequencing error may be responsible. The V and J genes are TRBV3-1 (or the pseudogene TRBV3-2) and TRBJ2-7; 8 bases are shared with TRBD2. Germline loops: CDR1 LGHDT, CDR2 YNNKEL (reference sequence). The CDR3 has 16 amino acids. CDR3 sequence reads: CASSQGPAGATYEQYF. The CDR3 DNA follows: TGTGCCAGCAGTCAAGGACCAGCGGGGGCTACCTACGAGCAGTACTTC.

The rearrangement uses TRBV2 and TRBJ2-5; 8 positions agree with TRBD1. CDR3 size: 13 residues. The germline V gene has CDR1 SNHLY and CDR2 FYNNEI. The V segment lost 5 bases and the J segment 4 bases; nucleotides outside the gene matches: 3. The chain's CDR3 is CASSRDRGETQYF. In nucleotides, the CDR3 is TGTGCCAGCAGTCGTGACAGGGGAGAGACCCAGTACTTC. The entire variable domain, with the rest obtained from reference TRBV2 and TRBJ2-5, is as follows: EPEVTQTPSHQVTQMGQEVILRCVPISNHLYFYWYRQILGQKVEFLVSFYNNEISEKSEIFDDQFSVERPDGSNFTLKIRSTKLEDSAMYFCASSRDRGETQYFGPGTRLLVL.

This chain joins TRBV11-2 and TRBJ2-3; TRBD2 agrees at 7 bases. The CDR3 totals 15 residues. Trimming removed 5 bases from V and 3 bases from J; junction bases left unmatched: 8. The germline V gene has CDR1 SGHAT and CDR2 FQNNGV. The CDR3 coding sequence is TGTGCCAGCAGCCCACTAGCGCGGGGGACAGATACGCAGTATTTT. As protein: CASSPLARGTDTQYF.

The V gene is TRBV3-1 (or the pseudogene TRBV3-2), the J gene TRBJ2-7; D might be TRBD1 (6 bases). V was cut by 2 bases and J by 4 bases, with 12 bases left in between. Per germline, CDR1 LGHDT and CDR2 YNNKEL (reference sequence). There are 14 residues in the CDR3. CDR3 nucleotide sequence: TGTGCCAGCAGCCAACGCTACAGGGTATACGAGCAGTACTTC. This gives the protein CASSQRYRVYEQYF.

This clone was seen just once. The J gene is TRBJ1-2, the V gene TRBV3-1 (or the pseudogene TRBV3-2); the match to TRBD1 covers 9 bases. The CDR3 runs to 14 residues. Trimming at V came to 0 bases and at J to 11 bases, leaving 7 bases not matched to a gene. Germline lookup yields CDR1 LGHDT and CDR2 YNNKEL (reference sequence). CDR3 DNA: TGTGCCAGCAGCCAAGAGGGGACAGGGATAGGTTACACCTTC. Its translation is CASSQEGTGIGYTF.

This clone occurred a few times. The chain employs TRBV5-4 and TRBJ2-7, with 9 positions matching TRBD1. CDR1 and CDR2 (germline): SGHNT, YYREEE (reference sequence). J lost 2 bases, V lost 4 bases, and 7 bases had no gene match. The CDR3 has 15 residues. The CDR3 DNA is TGTGCCAGCAGCCGAGCGGGACAGGGACCCTACGAGCAGTACTTC. It is translated as CASSRAGQGPYEQYF.

This clone was seen once. This chain joins TRBV27 and TRBJ2-5, with D perhaps matching TRBD2 (5 bases). The CDR3 runs 16 residues. The V end was cut by 2 bases, the J end by 3 bases, with 16 bases between. Germline V gives CDR1 MNHEY, CDR2 SMNVEV (reference sequence). The CDR3 spells CASSLRFGFGEETQYF. CDR3 nucleotide sequence: TGTGCCAGCAGTTTAAGGTTCGGTTTCGGGGAAGAGACCCAGTACTTC.